Sequencing of this T cell receptor (beta chain) was carried out in a study of technical replicates of blood from several donors. Clones were sequenced by immunoSEQ multiplex PCR, and TCRdb holds only the in-frame ones, with some missing. Among roughly 16,000 clones, around 87% were seen once, and the ten largest hold around 12%. The germline V and J ends were trimmed by 0 bases and 4 bases, with 11 bases remaining between them. This CDR3 has 15 residues. Germline V gives CDR1 SGHVS, CDR2 FQNEAQ. The chain links TRBV7-8 to TRBJ2-3, with D possibly matching TRBD1 (5 bases). Specimen: PBMCs. This receptor was obtained from a human donor in good health. The CDR3 here is CASSLAGHLADTQYF. The DNA of the CDR3 is TGTGCCAGCAGCTTAGCAGGACACCTCGCAGATACGCAGTATTTT.